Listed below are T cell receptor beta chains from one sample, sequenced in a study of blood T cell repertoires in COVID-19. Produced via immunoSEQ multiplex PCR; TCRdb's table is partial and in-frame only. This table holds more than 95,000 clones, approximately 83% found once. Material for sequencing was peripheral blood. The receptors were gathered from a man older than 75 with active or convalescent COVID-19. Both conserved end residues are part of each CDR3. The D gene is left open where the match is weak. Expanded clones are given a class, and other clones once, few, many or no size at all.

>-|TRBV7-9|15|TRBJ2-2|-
CASSLLQGSDGELFF
TGTGCCAGCAGCCTCTTACAGGGTTCGGACGGGGAGCTGTTTTTT
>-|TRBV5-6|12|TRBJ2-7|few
CASSLRGYEQYF
TGTGCCAGCAGCTTAAGAGGCTACGAGCAGTACTTC
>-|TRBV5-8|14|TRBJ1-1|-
CASSRDTGYTEAFF
TGTGCCAGCAGTAGGGACACTGGATATACTGAAGCTTTCTTT
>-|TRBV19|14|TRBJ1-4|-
CASSQIGRDEKLFF
TGTGCCAGTAGCCAGATTGGGAGGGATGAAAAACTGTTTTTT
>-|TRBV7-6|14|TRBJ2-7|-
CASSRTEGSYEQYF
TGTGCCAGCAGCCGTACAGAAGGTTCCTACGAGCAGTACTTC
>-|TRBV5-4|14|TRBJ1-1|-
CASSLQGTNTEAFF
TGTGCCAGCAGCTTGCAGGGGACGAACACTGAAGCTTTCTTT
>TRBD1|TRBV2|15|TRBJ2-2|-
CASKGQGGYTGELFF
TGTGCCAGCAAAGGACAGGGCGGTTACACCGGGGAGCTGTTTTTT
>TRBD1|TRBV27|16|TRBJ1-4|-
CASRQQGAWVNEKLFF
TGTGCCAGCAGACAACAGGGGGCTTGGGTTAATGAAAAACTGTTTTTT
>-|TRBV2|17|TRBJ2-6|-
CASSEWARLSGANVLTF
TGTGCCAGCAGTGAATGGGCCAGGCTCTCTGGGGCCAACGTCCTGACTTTC
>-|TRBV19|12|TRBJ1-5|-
CASDHRNQPQHF
TGTGCCAGCGACCACAGGAATCAGCCCCAGCATTTT
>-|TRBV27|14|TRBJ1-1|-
CASSFRGGNTEAFF
TGTGCCAGCAGTTTTAGGGGCGGGAACACTGAAGCTTTCTTT
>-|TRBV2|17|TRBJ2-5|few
CASSVGSPGISGETQYF
TGTGCCAGCAGTGTAGGAAGCCCGGGGATATCGGGGGAGACCCAGTACTTC
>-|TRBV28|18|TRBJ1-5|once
CASSLWGRGDYSNQPQHF
TGTGCCAGCAGTTTATGGGGGCGCGGGGATTATAGCAATCAGCCCCAGCATTTT
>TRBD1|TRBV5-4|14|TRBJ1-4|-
CASRKTGGNEKLFF
TGTGCCAGCAGAAAGACAGGGGGAAATGAAAAACTGTTTTTT
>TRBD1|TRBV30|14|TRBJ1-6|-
CAWNRGSNNSPLHF
TGTGCCTGGAACAGGGGATCCAATAATTCACCCCTCCACTTT
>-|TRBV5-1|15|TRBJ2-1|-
CASSLLAPDLDEQFF
TGCGCCAGCAGCTTGTTGGCCCCAGATTTGGATGAGCAGTTCTTC
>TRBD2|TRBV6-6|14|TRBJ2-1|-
CASRSGRAYNEQFF
TGTGCCAGCAGGAGCGGGAGGGCTTACAATGAGCAGTTCTTC
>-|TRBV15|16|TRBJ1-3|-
CATSTPGSWPGNTIYF
TGTGCCACCAGCACCCCAGGTAGTTGGCCTGGAAACACCATATATTTT
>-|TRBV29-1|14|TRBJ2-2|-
CSVGQGLNTGELFF
TGCAGCGTTGGGCAGGGGCTAAACACCGGGGAGCTGTTTTTT
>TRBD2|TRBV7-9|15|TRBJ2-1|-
CASSIRSGALNEQFF
TGTGCCAGCAGCATCCGGAGCGGGGCCCTCAATGAGCAGTTCTTC
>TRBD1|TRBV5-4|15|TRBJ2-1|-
CASSLDRGSFNEQFF
TGTGCCAGCAGCTTAGACAGGGGTTCTTTCAATGAGCAGTTCTTC
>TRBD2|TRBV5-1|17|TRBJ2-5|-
CASSLGASGRGQETQYF
TGCGCCAGCAGCTTGGGAGCTAGCGGGAGGGGACAAGAGACCCAGTACTTC
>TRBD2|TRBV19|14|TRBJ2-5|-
CASSSGGAQETQYF
TGTGCCAGTAGTTCCGGGGGGGCCCAGGAGACCCAGTACTTC
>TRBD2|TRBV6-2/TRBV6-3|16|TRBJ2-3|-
CASSYPGLDVGDTQYF
TGTGCCAGCAGTTACCCCGGACTAGACGTAGGAGATACGCAGTATTTT
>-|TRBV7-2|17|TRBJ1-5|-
CASRDGQGSHRNQPQHF
TGTGCCAGCAGGGACGGTCAGGGCTCACACCGGAATCAGCCCCAGCATTTT
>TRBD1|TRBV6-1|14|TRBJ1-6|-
CASSEDRDPSPLHF
TGTGCCAGCAGTGAGGACAGGGATCCTTCACCCCTCCACTTT
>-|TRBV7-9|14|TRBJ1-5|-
CASSSGSNYQPQHF
TGTGCCAGCAGCTCCGGGTCCAACTATCAGCCCCAGCATTTT
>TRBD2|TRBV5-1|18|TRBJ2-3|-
CASRGRAREREVTDTQYF
TGCGCCAGCAGGGGCAGGGCCCGTGAGCGGGAGGTCACAGATACGCAGTATTTT
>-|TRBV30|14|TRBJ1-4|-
CAWSRVRGGEKLFF
TGTGCCTGGAGTAGAGTTCGGGGGGGCGAAAAACTGTTTTTT
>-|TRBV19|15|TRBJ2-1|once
CASSFLGGAYNEQFF
TGTGCCAGTAGTTTCCTTGGCGGGGCATACAATGAGCAGTTCTTC
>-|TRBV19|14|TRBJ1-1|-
CASRRGDLNTEAFF
TGTGCCAGTAGGAGAGGGGACTTGAACACTGAAGCTTTCTTT
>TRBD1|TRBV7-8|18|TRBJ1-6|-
CASSPRQGARSSPSPLHF
TGTGCCAGCAGCCCCCGCCAGGGGGCCAGATCAAGCCCTTCACCCCTCCACTTT
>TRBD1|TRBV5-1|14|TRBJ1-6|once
CASSWTGGNSPLHF
TGCGCCAGCAGCTGGACAGGGGGTAATTCACCCCTCCACTTT
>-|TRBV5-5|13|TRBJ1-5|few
CASSLEAEQPQHF
TGTGCCAGCAGCTTAGAGGCGGAACAGCCCCAGCATTTT
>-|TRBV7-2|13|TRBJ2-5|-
CASSLITRETQYF
TGTGCCAGCAGCTTAATTACCCGGGAGACCCAGTACTTC
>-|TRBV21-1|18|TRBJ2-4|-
CASRQGLAGGPAKNIQYF
TGTGCCAGCCGCCAAGGACTAGCGGGAGGGCCGGCCAAAAACATTCAGTACTTC
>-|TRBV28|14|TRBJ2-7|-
CASMGNRAVYEQYF
TGTGCCAGCATGGGAAACAGGGCAGTTTACGAGCAGTACTTC
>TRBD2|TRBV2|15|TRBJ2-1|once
CASSRTSAGYNEQFF
TGTGCCAGCAGTCGGACTAGCGCAGGATACAATGAGCAGTTCTTC
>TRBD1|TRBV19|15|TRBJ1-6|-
CASSTTGGWRSPLHF
TGTGCCAGTAGTACGACAGGGGGGTGGCGTTCACCCCTCCACTTT
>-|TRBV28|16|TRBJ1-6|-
CASSLARGSYNSPLHF
TGTGCCAGCAGTTTAGCCAGGGGCTCCTATAATTCACCCCTCCACTTT
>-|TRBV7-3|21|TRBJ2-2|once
CASSLMYGGRMDPGGAGELFF
TGTGCCAGCAGCTTAATGTACGGCGGCAGAATGGACCCCGGGGGAGCCGGGGAGCTGTTTTTT